These 27 T cell receptor beta chains were sequenced from one sample in a study of cytomegalovirus exposure and HLA in healthy donors. The primer mix had 60 Vbeta and 13 Jbeta primers. Here immunoSEQ multiplex PCR was the method, and the copy in TCRdb shows in-frame clones only, minus some. The sample lists roughly 130,000 clones, about 74% occurring once. The material sequenced was PBMCs. The origin of the receptors is a woman aged 45 to 65 in good health and CMV-seropositive.

This rearrangement joins TRBV6-4 to TRBJ1-5, with 9 positions matching TRBD1. The CDR3 consists of 16 residues. The germline gives CDR1 MRHNA, CDR2 SNTAGT. Losses at the gene ends were 5 bases for V and 9 bases for J; bases not matched to a gene: 14. Written as DNA, the CDR3 is TGTGCCAGCAGTACGTGGGCGGACAGGGGCGTCTGGCCCCAGCATTTT. It encodes CASSTWADRGVWPQHF.

The CDR3 bases are TGTGCCAGCAGTTATAACCCGGGGATACCCTACGAGCAGTACTTC. It is translated as CASSYNPGIPYEQYF. The chain uses TRBV6-6 and TRBJ2-7, with a possible D match to TRBD2 (5 bases). CDR1 and CDR2 from the germline V gene are MNHNY and SVGAGI (reference sequence). V lost 3 bases, J lost 2 bases, and 14 bases lay in between. The CDR3 loop spans 15 amino acids.

V and J are TRBV20-1 and TRBJ2-7, with a tentative D call TRBD1 (5 bases). Deletions cut 5 bases from V and 7 bases from J, with 12 bases between. CDR1 is DFQATT, CDR2 SNEGSKA, per germline (reference sequence). The CDR3 is 11 amino acids. The DNA for the CDR3 is TGCAGTGCTGCCTTTACAGGTGAGCAGTACTTC. Translated: CSAAFTGEQYF.

The DNA of the CDR3 is TGTGCCAGTAGTATACTACAGGGCGGTGGTGAAAAACTGTTTTTT. It translates to CASSILQGGGEKLFF. The chain combines TRBV19 with TRBJ1-4; D is possibly TRBD1 (6 bases). V lost 2 bases, J lost 7 bases, and 14 bases lay in between. Germline V gives CDR1 LNHDA, CDR2 SQIVND (reference sequence). This CDR3 spans 15 amino acids.

This chain connects TRBV18 to TRBJ2-1; tentative D call: TRBD1 (6 bases). This CDR3 spans 13 amino acids. From germline, CDR1 is KGHSH and CDR2 LQKENI. V lost 3 bases to trimming and J lost 7 bases, with 10 bases between them. As DNA, the CDR3 is TGTGCCAGCTCACCTACACAGGGAAATGAGCAGTTCTTC. Translating gives CASSPTQGNEQFF.

The V and J genes are TRBV5-8 and TRBJ1-1; maybe TRBD1 (5 bases). This CDR3 is 14 amino acids long. V lost 0 bases to trimming and J lost 11 bases, with 17 bases between them. Germline-derived CDR1 and CDR2 are SGHTS and YDEGEE. CDR3 sequence reads: CASSLGTGVSGAFF. CDR3 bases: TGTGCCAGCAGCTTGGGAACAGGCGTAAGCGGGGCTTTCTTT.

The V and J genes are TRBV7-2 and TRBJ2-7, with 9 bases identical to TRBD1. Germline V gene sequence: CDR1 SGHTA, CDR2 FQGNSA. This CDR3 is 12 amino acids long. The V and J ends lost 5 bases and 6 bases, in that order; junction bases with no gene match: 2. CDR3 loop: CASSDRGSEQYF. The CDR3 DNA sequence: TGTGCCAGCAGCGACAGGGGGTCCGAGCAGTACTTC.

This clone has only one observation. V is TRBV7-6 and J is TRBJ1-5; no clear D. Trimming removed 2 bases from V and 6 bases from J, with 5 bases in between. The CDR3 is made up of 12 amino acids. The germline gives CDR1 SGHVS, CDR2 FNYEAQ. The CDR3 nucleotides are TGTGCCAGCAGCTTACCGGGTCAGCCCCAGCATTTT. It specifies CASSLPGQPQHF.

About this clone: The junction departs from the called germline gene at one end, perhaps through a read error. The rearrangement uses TRBV7-9 and TRBJ1-2; possible D gene TRBD1, 5 bases. This CDR3 comprises 12 residues. Germline-derived CDR1 and CDR2 are SEHNR and FQNEAQ (reference sequence). The CDR3 DNA sequence: TGTTCCAGCAGCACCGACAGCTATGGCTACACCTTC. Translating gives CSSSTDSYGYTF.

The chain links TRBV29-1 to TRBJ2-7, with D perhaps matching TRBD1 (5 bases). The V end was cut by 6 bases, the J end by 1 base, with 16 bases between. This CDR3 comprises 14 residues. Germline lookup yields CDR1 SQVTM and CDR2 ANQGSEA. The CDR3 DNA reads TGCAGCGTCCTTCTGGACACCTTTTCCTACGAGCAGTACTTC. Protein sequence: CSVLLDTFSYEQYF.

The rearrangement joins TRBV2 to TRBJ2-5, with 8 bases that match TRBD2. J gave up 6 bases and V 8 bases, and 11 bases lay outside the gene matches. This CDR3 contains 14 residues. Looked up from germline, CDR1 is SNHLY and CDR2 is FYNNEI. The CDR3 DNA sequence: TGTGCCAGCGGGGGGAGGCTAGCGGGCCAGACCCAGTACTTC. It yields the protein CASGGRLAGQTQYF.

This clone was recorded a few times. The genes are TRBV5-4 and TRBJ1-1; no firm D call. Trimming left V 3 bases short and J 2 bases short, with 5 bases between. The CDR3 runs 12 residues. Germline V gene sequence: CDR1 SGHNT, CDR2 YYREEE (reference sequence). CDR3 nucleotide sequence: TGTGCCAGCAGCTCGGTTAACACTGAAGCTTTCTTT. Protein sequence: CASSSVNTEAFF. Filled out from reference TRBV5-4 and TRBJ1-1, the complete variable domain reads ETGVTQSPTHLIKTRGQQVTLRCSSQSGHNTVSWYQQALGQGPQFIFQYYREEENGRGNFPPRFSGLQFPNYSSELNVNALELDDSALYLCASSSVNTEAFFGQGTRLTVV.

The V gene is TRBV7-5, the J gene TRBJ2-7; the table's D call TRBD2 went unverified against the DNA. TRBV7-5 is a pseudogene. The CDR3 has 13 residues. CDR3 amino acids: CVRSPRGSYEQYF. CDR3 in DNA: TGTGTCAGAAGCCCGCGGGGCTCCTACGAGCAGTACTTC.

V is TRBV5-1 and J is TRBJ1-1, with D possibly matching TRBD1 (5 bases). Germline values: CDR1 SGHRS, CDR2 YFSETQ. V lost 4 bases to trimming and J lost 5 bases, with 21 bases between them. This CDR3 has 16 amino acids. This chain's CDR3 is CASSRTVGETRTEAFF. CDR3 bases: TGCGCCAGCAGCCGTACCGTGGGGGAGACTAGGACTGAAGCTTTCTTT. The whole variable domain, filled in from reference TRBV5-1 and TRBJ1-1, reads KAGVTQTPRYLIKTRGQQVTLSCSPISGHRSVSWYQQTPGQGLQFLFEYFSETQRNKGNFPGRFSGRQFSNSRSEMNVSTLELGDSALYLCASSRTVGETRTEAFFGQGTRLTVV.

The rearrangement uses TRBV7-2 and TRBJ1-3; no clear D. The germline gives CDR1 SGHTA, CDR2 FQGNSA. V lost 6 bases to trimming and J lost 4 bases, with 7 bases between them. The CDR3 loop spans 12 amino acids. CDR3 coding DNA: TGTGCCAGCAGTCCCCGGGGAAACACCATATATTTT. Translation: CASSPRGNTIYF.

CDR3 in DNA: TGTGCCAGCAGTGGACTAGCGGGGGTTTACAATGAGCAGTTCTTC. Protein product: CASSGLAGVYNEQFF. The V and J genes are TRBV6-5 and TRBJ2-1; TRBD2 aligns across 13 bases. Germline assignment: CDR1 MNHEY and CDR2 SVGAGI. This CDR3 is built from 15 residues. Unmatched junction bases numbered 2, after V lost 5 bases and J lost 4 bases.

J is TRBJ2-1 and V is TRBV21-1; TRBD2 was called by the table and not checked on the DNA. TRBV21-1 is marked as a pseudogene. This CDR3 has 17 amino acids. The CDR3 DNA is TGTGCCAGCCGACCAGGAGCGGGAACTAGCTCCTACAATGAGCAGTTCTTC. It is translated as CASRPGAGTSSYNEQFF.

The rearrangement joins TRBV18 to TRBJ2-3; the D gene is possibly TRBD1 (6 bases). Per the germline V gene, CDR1 is KGHSH and CDR2 is LQKENI. The CDR3 covers 15 residues. The V gene lost 6 bases and the J gene lost 1 base, with 14 bases spanning the gap. Here the CDR3 DNA reads TGTGCCAGCTCTCGTGCAGGGGCCGGCACAGATACGCAGTATTTT. Protein sequence: CASSRAGAGTDTQYF. Combining the CDR3 with reference TRBV18 and TRBJ2-3 gives the whole variable domain NAGVMQNPRHLVRRRGQEARLRCSPMKGHSHVYWYRQLPEEGLKFMVYLQKENIIDESGMPKERFSAEFPKEGPSILRIQQVVRGDSAAYFCASSRAGAGTDTQYFGPGTRLTVL.

This chain connects TRBV6-1 to TRBJ2-7; TRBD1 might be the D (5 bases). Between the trimmed V and J ends, which lost 2 bases and 1 base, there was a span of 18 bases. The CDR3 runs to 17 residues. Germline V gene sequence: CDR1 MNHNS, CDR2 SASEGT. In DNA form, the CDR3 reads TGTGCCAGCAGTGAAAGGTTTAGGTTTCAGGGTTCCTACGAGCAGTACTTC. As protein: CASSERFRFQGSYEQYF.

The chain joins TRBV7-9 to TRBJ2-2; the D is unclear. Germline V CDR1 and CDR2: SEHNR, FQNEAQ (reference sequence). The CDR3 runs to 14 residues. Trimming took 0 bases from V and 4 from J, leaving 6 bases between them. The CDR3, as DNA: TGTGCCAGCAGCTTAGCAGCAACCACCGGGGAGCTGTTTTTT. Translation: CASSLAATTGELFF.

V and J are TRBV29-1 and TRBJ1-2, with unresolved D. The CDR3 is 13 residues long. The V gene's germline CDR1 is SQVTM and CDR2 ANQGSEA. V lost 6 bases and J 7 bases, leaving 18 bases between the germline ends. In DNA form, the CDR3 reads TGCAGCGTCAACCCCATCTCTCGAGTTGGCTACACCTTC. Protein product: CSVNPISRVGYTF.

V gene TRBV6-1 combines with J gene TRBJ2-2; weak D call: TRBD1 (6 bases). The germline V and J ends were trimmed by 5 bases and 4 bases, with 14 bases remaining between them. CDR1 and CDR2 (germline): MNHNS, SASEGT. The CDR3 sequence is 15 residues long. CDR3 coding DNA: TGTGCCAGCAGTTTACAGGGTTTGGGCACCGGGGAGCTGTTTTTT. This translates into CASSLQGLGTGELFF.

The chain carries TRBV4-3 and TRBJ1-1; D call uncertain. The V end was cut by 3 bases, the J end by 4 bases, with 15 bases between. CDR1 is LGHNA and CDR2 is YSLEER in the germline V gene. The CDR3 extends over 15 amino acids. This CDR3 is CASSHRHSGGTEAFF. CDR3 bases: TGCGCCAGCAGCCATCGACACTCTGGTGGCACTGAAGCTTTCTTT.

The V gene is TRBV5-1, the J gene TRBJ2-3, with 14 bases that match TRBD2. CDR1 is SGHRS and CDR2 is YFSETQ in the germline V gene. The V and J ends lost 1 base and 2 bases, in that order; junction bases with no gene match: 3. This CDR3 spans 17 amino acids. CDR3 amino acids: CASSLRTSGGTTDTQYF. For the CDR3, the DNA is TGCGCCAGCAGCTTGAGGACTAGCGGGGGGACCACAGATACGCAGTATTTT.

The chain joins TRBV7-8 to TRBJ2-5, with D perhaps matching TRBD1 (6 bases). V was pared by 4 bases and J by 0 bases, with 12 bases between. Germline V gene lookup returns CDR1 SGHVS and CDR2 FQNEAQ. CDR3 length equals 15 residues. CDR3 bases: TGTGCCAGCAGCTGGGGAAGGGGGAACCAAGAGACCCAGTACTTC. Residues: CASSWGRGNQETQYF.

J is TRBJ1-2 and V is TRBV4-2; D uncertain. The CDR3 has 14 residues. The ends were cut back, 1 base at V and 12 bases at J, with 18 bases in the middle. From germline, CDR1 is LGHNA and CDR2 YNFKEQ. CDR3 loop: CASSQVEASYGHTF. The CDR3 nucleotides are TGTGCCAGCAGCCAAGTCGAAGCTAGTTACGGTCACACCTTC.

This sequence joins TRBV5-8 and TRBJ2-5; a possible D gene is TRBD1 (6 bases). V was trimmed by 2 bases and J by 2 bases, leaving 16 bases between them. Looked up from germline, CDR1 is SGHTS and CDR2 is YDEGEE. This CDR3 region has 16 residues. CDR3 in amino acids: CASSLKGVLGQETQYF. The CDR3 DNA reads TGTGCCAGCAGCTTAAAGGGGGTCTTGGGACAAGAGACCCAGTACTTC.